Given below is one TCR beta chain in context. This clonotype was seen a handful of times. Its specific antigen is unknown. Base qualities are not recorded, but no much larger clone differs from it by a single base. The source of the sample is a study of CD8 T cells in ankylosing spondylitis (dated by TCRdb to about 2017). For the wider study: T cell receptor beta repertoires were profiled in healthy donors and ankylosing spondylitis patients so that disease-linked TCR variants could be found. The whole study cohort included over a hundred healthy donors and about two dozen ankylosing spondylitis patients. Peripheral blood was sampled, and synovial fluid was additionally collected from ankylosing spondylitis patients. The study at large found these results: In peripheral blood, the disease-linked clones were found at relatively low frequencies and had a CD8+ phenotype. The disease-linked clones were reported as significantly enriched in matched synovial fluid samples from ankylosing spondylitis patients. Some motif variants had previously been reported in the synovial fluid and blood of reactive arthritis patients, which suggests shared mechanisms of disease initiation. A TCR beta motif of eight highly homologous amino acid variants appeared characteristic of blood from ankylosing spondylitis patients.

Reads for this sample came from an Illumina HiSeq 2500. TCR beta libraries were prepared by quantitative 5'-RACE with molecular barcodes. Per the authors' processing: A new computational method based on a probabilistic model of VDJ rearrangement was used to identify disease-linked TCR variants. The public reads were quality trimmed at Q25 with fastp and then assembled into clones with MiXCR by TCRdb, keeping productive beta chains. One record per CDR3 amino acid sequence lists the most common genes and DNA. Here the V and J calls rest on TCRdb's processing, not on the authors' analysis. The sample table contains roughly 700,000 distinct CDR3 sequences; only one count was recorded for over 15% of them. Around 19% of the sample rests with the top ten. The CDR1 and CDR2 encoded by the germline V gene are ENHRY and SYGVKD. Inclusive of the bounding cysteine and phenylalanine, the CDR3 is 16 residues long. Only CDR3 DNA is held: 48 bases, read in frame from base 1. For this chain, trimming is 2 bases at the V end and 3 bases at the J end, and the number of junction bases without a gene match is 8.

Sequencing was carried out using blood, either unsorted or a sorted T cell fraction (not recorded which). The sequence links TRBV10-3 to TRBJ2-7, with TRBD2 matching 9 junction bases. The source of this sequence is a male donor with ankylosing spondylitis. The CDR3 region: CAISEGTSLGRYEQYF. In nucleotides, the sequence is TGTGCCATCAGTGAGGGGACTAGCCTAGGGCGCTACGAGCAGTACTTC.